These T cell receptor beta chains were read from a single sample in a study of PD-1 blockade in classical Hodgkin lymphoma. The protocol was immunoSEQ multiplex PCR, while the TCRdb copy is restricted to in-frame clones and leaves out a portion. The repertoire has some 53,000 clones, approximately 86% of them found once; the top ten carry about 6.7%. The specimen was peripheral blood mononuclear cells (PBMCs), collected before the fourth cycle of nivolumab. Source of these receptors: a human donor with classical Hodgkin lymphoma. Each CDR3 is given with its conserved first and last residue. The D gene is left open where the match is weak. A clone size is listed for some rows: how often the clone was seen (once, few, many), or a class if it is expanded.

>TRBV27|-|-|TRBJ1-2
TGTGCCAGCAGTTTAAGCCCCGGGGGCGTCGGTGGCTACACCTTC
CASSLSPGGVGGYTF
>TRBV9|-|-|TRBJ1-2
TGTGCCACCCGCGATAGAGCTAACTATGGCTACACCTTC
CATRDRANYGYTF
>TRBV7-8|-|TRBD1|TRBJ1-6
TGTGCCAGCAGCTTCCTCCAGGGACAGTATAATTCACCCCTCCACTTT
CASSFLQGQYNSPLHF
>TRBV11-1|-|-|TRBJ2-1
TGTGCCAGCAGCTTAGCGGGATCCCTGGAGCAGTTCTTC
CASSLAGSLEQFF
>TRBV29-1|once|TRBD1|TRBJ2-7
TGCAGCGTTTGGACAGGGGGGACCTACGAGCAGTACTTC
CSVWTGGTYEQYF
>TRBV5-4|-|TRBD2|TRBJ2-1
TGTGCCAGCAGCCAAAAAATAGCGGGAGTGGGGGAGCAGTTCTTC
CASSQKIAGVGEQFF
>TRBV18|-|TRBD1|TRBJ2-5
TGTGCCAGCTCCTACGACAGGGCAAAGACCCAGTACTTC
CASSYDRAKTQYF
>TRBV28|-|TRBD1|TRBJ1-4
TGTGCCAGCAGTGGGGACAGACTTAATGAAAAACTGTTTTTT
CASSGDRLNEKLFF
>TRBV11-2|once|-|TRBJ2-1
TGTGCCAGCAGCTTAGGAAGAATACCCTATGAGCAGTTCTTC
CASSLGRIPYEQFF
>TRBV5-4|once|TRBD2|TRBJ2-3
TGTGCCAGCACCATAGATGGCGGGAGGGGAGGAAATACGCAGTATTTT
CASTIDGGRGGNTQYF
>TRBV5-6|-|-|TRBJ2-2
TGTGCCAGCAGCTTGTCCGAAAGAACCACCGGGGAGCTGTTTTTT
CASSLSERTTGELFF
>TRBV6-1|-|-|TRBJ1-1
TGTGCCAGCAGGTTCGGCACTGAAGCTTTCTTT
CASRFGTEAFF
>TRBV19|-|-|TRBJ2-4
TGTGCCAGTAGCCCGAACAGGGAAGGGGGCAAAAACATTCAGTACTTC
CASSPNREGGKNIQYF
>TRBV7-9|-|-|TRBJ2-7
TGTGCCAGCAGCTCCCCTTGGGCGGACTCCTACGAGCAGTACTTC
CASSSPWADSYEQYF
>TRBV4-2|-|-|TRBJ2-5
TGTGCCAGCAGCCAAGTCGGTACTGGGGGAGCCCCGGGCGGGGCCCAGTACTTC
CASSQVGTGGAPGGAQYF
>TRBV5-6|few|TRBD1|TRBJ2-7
TGTGCCAGCAGCCTCAGGACAGGGGTAGGGGACGAGCAGTACTTC
CASSLRTGVGDEQYF
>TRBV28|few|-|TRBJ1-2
TGTGCCAGCAGTTTCACCCGGGGGGTGTATGGCTACACCTTC
CASSFTRGVYGYTF
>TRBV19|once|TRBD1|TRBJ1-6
TGTGCCAGTAGCCCAGAAGGGGGCCGATATTCACCCCTCCACTTT
CASSPEGGRYSPLHF
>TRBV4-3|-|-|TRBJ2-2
TGCGCCAGCAGCCGCCTCGAGGGGACCGGGGAGCTGTTTTTT
CASSRLEGTGELFF
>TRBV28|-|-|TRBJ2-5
TGTGCCAGCACCAGGGGGGGGTCACAAGAGACCCAGTACTTC
CASTRGGSQETQYF
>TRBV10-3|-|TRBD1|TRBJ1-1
TGTGCCATCAGTGAGCCGCGGACAGGGCGAGGCACTGAAGCTTTCTTT
CAISEPRTGRGTEAFF
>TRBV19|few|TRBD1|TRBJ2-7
TGTGCCAGTAGGAGGAGGACAGGGCCCTACGAGCAGTACTTC
CASRRRTGPYEQYF
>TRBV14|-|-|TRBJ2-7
TGTGCCAGCAGCCAAGGAAATATGGGCCACGAGCAGTACTTC
CASSQGNMGHEQYF
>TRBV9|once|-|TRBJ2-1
TGTGCCAGCAGCCCCGGAGGTAGCTCCTACAATGAGCAGTTCTTC
CASSPGGSSYNEQFF
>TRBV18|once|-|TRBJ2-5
TGTGCCATGATTAACGACAGGGAGGGGAAAGAGACCCAGTACTTC
CAMINDREGKETQYF
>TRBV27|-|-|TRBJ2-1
TGTGCCAGCAGTTCGCTAGCGAACACGTACAATGAGCAGTTCTTC
CASSSLANTYNEQFF
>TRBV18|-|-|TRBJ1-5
TGTGCCAGCTCCCTTAAGGCCGGGAGCAATCAGCCCCAGCATTTT
CASSLKAGSNQPQHF
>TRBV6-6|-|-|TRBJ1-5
TGTGCCAGCAGTTCCCCTGAGTTCCAGCCCCAGCATTTT
CASSSPEFQPQHF
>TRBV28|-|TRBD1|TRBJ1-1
TGTGCCAGCAGTATCCTAGGGGGCGCGAACACTGAAGCTTTCTTT
CASSILGGANTEAFF
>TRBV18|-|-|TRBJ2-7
TGTGCCAGCTCACCGGCGACACACTACGAGCAGTACTTC
CASSPATHYEQYF
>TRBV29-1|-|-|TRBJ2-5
TGCAGCGTTGGAGGTGAGACCCAGTACTTC
CSVGGETQYF
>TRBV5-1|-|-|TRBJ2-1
TGCGCCAGCAGCGACCGGGACGGGAATTACAATGAGCAGTTCTTC
CASSDRDGNYNEQFF
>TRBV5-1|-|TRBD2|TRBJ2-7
TGCGCCAGCAGCCCGACTAGCGGGAGGTTCGACGAGCAGTACTTC
CASSPTSGRFDEQYF
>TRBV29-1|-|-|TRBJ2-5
TGCAGCGCCCGAGCCGGGACCACAGAATCGGGCACCCAGTACTTC
CSARAGTTESGTQYF
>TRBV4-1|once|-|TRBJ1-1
TGCGCCAGCAACAACAGGGCCAGGAACACTGAAGCTTTCTTT
CASNNRARNTEAFF
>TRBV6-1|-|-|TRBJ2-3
TGTGCCAGCAGTGAAACCCTAGCCTCTTTGGAGCAGTATTTT
CASSETLASLEQYF
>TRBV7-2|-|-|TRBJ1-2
TGTGCCAGCAGCTTTAAGACGGAGAGTAGCTATGGCTACACCTTC
CASSFKTESSYGYTF
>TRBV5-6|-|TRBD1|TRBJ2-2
TGTGCCAGCAGCTTGCGAGGGACAGGGTTAGTCACCGGGGAGCTGTTTTTT
CASSLRGTGLVTGELFF
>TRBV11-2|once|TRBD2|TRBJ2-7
TGTGCCAGCAGCTTAATAGGCAATCTAGCGGGCGAAGGAGCTACTGTGCAGTACTTC
CASSLIGNLAGEGATVQYF
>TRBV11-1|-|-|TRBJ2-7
TGTGCCAGCAGCTTACGGTGGTCCGAATGGGAGCAGTACTTC
CASSLRWSEWEQYF
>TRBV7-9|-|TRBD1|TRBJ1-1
TGTGCCAGCAGCACAGGGGGCACTGAAGCTTTCTTT
CASSTGGTEAFF
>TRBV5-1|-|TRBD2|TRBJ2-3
TGCGCCAGCAGCTTGCGGAGCGGGAGGGCAGAAGAGCAGTATTTT
CASSLRSGRAEEQYF
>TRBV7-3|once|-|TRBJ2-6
TGTGCCAGCAGCTTTGCCCTTGGGCGGTTTTCTGGGGCCAACGTCCTGACTTTC
CASSFALGRFSGANVLTF
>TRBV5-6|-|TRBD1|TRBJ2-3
TGTGCCAGCAGGGGACAGGGAGGCGCAGATACGCAGTATTTT
CASRGQGGADTQYF
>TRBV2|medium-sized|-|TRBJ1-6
TGTGCCAGCAGTGAACAGGTTGAACAGGGTAATTCACCCCTCCACTTT
CASSEQVEQGNSPLHF
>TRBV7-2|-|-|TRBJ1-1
TGTGCCAGCAGCCCACCCCCTAGGGGCACTGAAGCTTTCTTT
CASSPPPRGTEAFF
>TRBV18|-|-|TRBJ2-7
TGTGCCAGCTCACCAAGTGGACCGTTCCCCGCGTACGAGCAGTACTTC
CASSPSGPFPAYEQYF
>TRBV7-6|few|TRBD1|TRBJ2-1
TGTGCCAGCAGCTTACAGGGACAGGGGGCAGGAGAGCAGTTCTTC
CASSLQGQGAGEQFF
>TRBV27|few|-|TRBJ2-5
TGTGCCAGCAGTCTCACTGCCGGACAAGAGACCCAGTACTTC
CASSLTAGQETQYF
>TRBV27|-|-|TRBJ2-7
TGTGCCAGCAGTTTAGGGGGGAGCAGGGAGTACGAGCAGTACTTC
CASSLGGSREYEQYF
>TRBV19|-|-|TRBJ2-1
TGTGCCAGTAGCGGCTTTGAAGGCTCCTACAATGAGCAGTTCTTC
CASSGFEGSYNEQFF
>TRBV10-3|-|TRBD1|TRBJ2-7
TGTGCCATCAAGGACAGGGTGAGGGGAGAGCAGTACTTC
CAIKDRVRGEQYF
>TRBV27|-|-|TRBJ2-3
TGTGCCAGCAGTGAGGACTATCGGCGCCCTCTGGCGCAGTATTTT
CASSEDYRRPLAQYF
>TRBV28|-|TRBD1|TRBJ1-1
TGTGCCAGCAGGGGGACAGGATTTAACACTGAAGCTTTCTTT
CASRGTGFNTEAFF